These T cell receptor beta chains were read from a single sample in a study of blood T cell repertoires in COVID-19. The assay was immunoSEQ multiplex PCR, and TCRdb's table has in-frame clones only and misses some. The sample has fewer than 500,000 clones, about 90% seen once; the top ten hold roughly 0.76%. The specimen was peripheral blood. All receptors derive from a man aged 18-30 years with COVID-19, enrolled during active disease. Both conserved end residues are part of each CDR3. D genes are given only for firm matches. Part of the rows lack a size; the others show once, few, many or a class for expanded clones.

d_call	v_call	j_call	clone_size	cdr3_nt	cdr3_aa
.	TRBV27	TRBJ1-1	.	TGTGCCAGCAGCAAACCAGGGTGGACTGAAGCTTTCTTT	CASSKPGWTEAFF
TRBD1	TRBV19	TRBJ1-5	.	TGTGCCAGTAGTACCTCCGGGACAGGGTCGGGACAGCCCCAGCATTTT	CASSTSGTGSGQPQHF
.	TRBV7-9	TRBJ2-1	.	TGTGCCAGCGGCATTTCGGAGCAGTTCTTC	CASGISEQFF
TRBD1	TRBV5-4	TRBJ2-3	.	TGTGCCAGCAGCTCCGGACAGGGAGAAGATACGCAGTATTTT	CASSSGQGEDTQYF
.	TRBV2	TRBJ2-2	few	TGTGCCAGCACTTTGACAGGGACTAACACCGGGGAGCTGTTTTTT	CASTLTGTNTGELFF
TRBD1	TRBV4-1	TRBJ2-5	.	TGCGCCAGCAGCAAGGGACAGGGACCCATCCAAGAGACCCAGTACTTC	CASSKGQGPIQETQYF
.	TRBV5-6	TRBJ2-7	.	TGTGCCAGCAGCTTGTACAGGGTCTCCTACGAGCAGTACTTC	CASSLYRVSYEQYF
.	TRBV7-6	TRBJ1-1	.	TGTGCCAGCAGCCCCCTGCGTACTGAAGCTTTCTTT	CASSPLRTEAFF
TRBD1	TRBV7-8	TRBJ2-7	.	TGTGCCAGCAGCGTACAGGGGTCTTCCTACGAGCAGTACTTC	CASSVQGSSYEQYF
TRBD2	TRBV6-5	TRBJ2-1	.	TGTGCCAGCTCCCAGCGGGGCTCCTACAATGAGCAGTTCTTC	CASSQRGSYNEQFF
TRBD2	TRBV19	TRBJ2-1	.	TGTGCCAGTAGTATAGTAGGCGGGCTAGCGGGAGGGAGGCAGTTCTTC	CASSIVGGLAGGRQFF